What follows are 23 T cell receptor beta chains derived from one specimen sequenced in a study of shared clonotypes between healthy human individuals. This table comes from immunoSEQ multiplex PCR, and its TCRdb copy is limited to in-frame clones, with some not included. This sample carries hundreds of thousands of clones, over 65% of them seen once, and the ten largest clones take over 1.5%. The sequenced sample was memory CD4+ T cells sorted from blood. As to subset: CD45RA-negative fraction. The receptors derive from a woman in her twenties or thirties in good health.

The chain joins TRBV6-1 to TRBJ2-7, with no clear D. The V gene's germline CDR1 is MNHNS and CDR2 SASEGT. CDR3 length: 11 residues. With 7 bases removed from V and 2 bases from J, the gap between germline ends came to 6 bases. CDR3 in DNA: TGTGCCAGCACTGTCACCTACGAGCAGTACTTC. It yields the protein CASTVTYEQYF.

The chain has TRBV6-5 and TRBJ2-7, with D unresolved. The CDR3 spans 13 residues. V was clipped by 6 bases and J by 2 bases, with 11 bases between them. Germline V gene lookup returns CDR1 MNHEY and CDR2 SVGAGI. The CDR3 DNA reads TGTGCCAGCAGGAGGAGCGAAACCTACGAGCAGTACTTC. Translation gives CASRRSETYEQYF.

As to this clone: This CDR3 is also generated by other DNA sequences in the sample. The chain is built from TRBV28 and TRBJ2-6; no clear D. The germline CDR1 and CDR2 sequences are MDHEN and SYDVKM. Deletions cut 6 bases from V and 4 bases from J, with 10 bases between. The CDR3 extends over 14 amino acids. CDR3 in DNA: TGTGCCAGCAGCAGGCTACCCGGGGCCAACGTCCTGACTTTC. Translating gives CASSRLPGANVLTF.

The CDR3 nucleotides are TGTGCCAGCAGCTCCGAGCTGGGCTATGGCTACACCTTC. Amino acids: CASSSELGYGYTF. The V call is TRBV6-5, the J call TRBJ1-2; the D is unclear. V was trimmed by 6 bases and J by 4 bases, leaving 12 bases between them. Germline V gives CDR1 MNHEY, CDR2 SVGAGI. This CDR3 region has 13 residues.

As regards this clone: The same CDR3 can be traced to other DNA sequences in this sample. The V call is TRBV28, the J call TRBJ2-7; D is perhaps TRBD2 (6 bases). V dropped 3 bases and J dropped 2 bases, with 8 bases sitting between them. Germline V gives CDR1 MDHEN, CDR2 SYDVKM. The CDR3 length is 13 residues. CDR3: CASSLRGPYEQYF. DNA of the CDR3: TGTGCCAGCAGTTTGCGGGGTCCCTACGAGCAGTACTTC.

The chain uses TRBV4-1 and TRBJ2-5; 15 bases line up with TRBD2. Germline CDR1 and CDR2: MGHRA and YSYEKL. The CDR3 loop spans 17 amino acids. V lost 1 base and J lost 5; bases outside the gene matches: 5. CDR3 loop: CASSQVGLAGGFETQYF. CDR3 in DNA: TGCGCCAGCAGCCAAGTGGGACTAGCGGGAGGTTTTGAGACCCAGTACTTC.

The rearrangement joins TRBV7-3 to TRBJ2-3; TRBD2 is a possible D gene (5 bases). CDR1 and CDR2 (germline): SGHTA, FQGTGA. V lost 1 base and J lost 5, with 13 bases in between. CDR3 size: 15 residues. The CDR3 protein is CASSLKGPGGDTQYF. The CDR3 DNA sequence: TGTGCCAGCAGCTTAAAAGGGCCAGGAGGAGATACGCAGTATTTT.

This clone has only a few counts. The chain employs TRBV20-1 and TRBJ2-7; D gene ambiguous. The CDR3 consists of 10 residues. Per germline, CDR1 DFQATT and CDR2 SNEGSKA (reference sequence). Trimming left V 5 bases short and J 11 bases short, with 13 bases between. This CDR3 is CSAQREGEYF. The DNA of the CDR3 is TGCAGTGCTCAGCGAGAAGGAGAGTACTTC.

In this sample, this clone turned up a few times. The CDR3 bases are TGTGCCAGCAGCTTAGACAGGAATCAGCCCCAGCATTTT. Encoded protein: CASSLDRNQPQHF. This sequence joins TRBV7-3 and TRBJ1-5; a weak D match, TRBD1 (6 bases). The CDR3 runs to 13 residues. The germline CDR1 and CDR2 sequences are SGHTA and FQGTGA. Trimming took 2 bases from V and 4 from J, leaving 6 bases between them.

V gene TRBV15 combines with J gene TRBJ2-1; 13 bases line up with TRBD2. The CDR3 has 18 amino acids. In germline, CDR1 is LNHNV, CDR2 YYDKDF (reference sequence). V lost 3 bases, J lost 4 bases, and 9 bases stayed unmatched. CDR3 in amino acids: CATSSRLPGLAGYNEQFF. CDR3 nucleotide sequence: TGTGCCACCAGCAGTCGCCTCCCGGGACTAGCGGGGTACAATGAGCAGTTCTTC.

This sequence joins TRBV6-4 and TRBJ1-2; D is uncertain. The germline gives CDR1 MRHNA, CDR2 SNTAGT. This CDR3 has 15 amino acids. Trimming pared 5 bases from V and 0 bases from J, leaving 13 bases between. CDR3: CASSPGPSANYGYTF. In DNA form, the CDR3 reads TGTGCCAGCAGTCCCGGACCTTCAGCTAACTATGGCTACACCTTC.

CDR3 sequence (DNA): TGTGCCAGCAGCTCGGTGGGTCTAGCGGGAGGATCAGATACGCAGTATTTT. It specifies CASSSVGLAGGSDTQYF. V gene TRBV5-4 combines with J gene TRBJ2-3; TRBD2 matches 11 bases. The junction had 10 bases not matched to a gene; V was cut back by 3 bases and J by 4 bases. The CDR3 totals 17 residues. Germline V lookup: CDR1 SGHNT, CDR2 YYREEE (reference sequence). Supplemented by reference TRBV5-4 and TRBJ2-3, the full variable domain reads ETGVTQSPTHLIKTRGQQVTLRCSSQSGHNTVSWYQQALGQGPQFIFQYYREEENGRGNFPPRFSGLQFPNYSSELNVNALELDDSALYLCASSSVGLAGGSDTQYFGPGTRLTVL.

The V and J genes are TRBV7-8 and TRBJ2-7, with D unclear. CDR1 and CDR2 from the germline V gene are SGHVS and FQNEAQ. V lost 5 bases to trimming and J lost 1 base, with 15 bases between them. The CDR3 totals 15 residues. This CDR3 reads CASSASRVGSYEQYF. DNA of the CDR3: TGTGCCAGCAGCGCTTCTAGGGTAGGGTCCTACGAGCAGTACTTC.

The chain has TRBV29-1 and TRBJ2-5; D remains unclear. Per germline, CDR1 SQVTM and CDR2 ANQGSEA. CDR3 length equals 17 residues. The V and J ends lost 0 bases and 2 bases respectively, with 19 bases between them. The CDR3 protein is CSVEDWVGQKLQETQYF. CDR3 nucleotides: TGCAGCGTTGAAGATTGGGTGGGTCAAAAGCTTCAAGAGACCCAGTACTTC.

This sequence joins TRBV6-5 and TRBJ1-2; tentative D call: TRBD1 (6 bases). The ends were cut back, 6 bases at V and 6 bases at J, with 14 bases in the middle. The CDR3 runs 13 residues. Germline assignment: CDR1 MNHEY and CDR2 SVGAGI. This CDR3 reads CASRRTAYDGYTF. The DNA for the CDR3 is TGTGCCAGCAGACGGACAGCCTACGATGGCTACACCTTC.

This clone showed up many times. The chain carries TRBV11-2 and TRBJ2-7; possible D gene TRBD2, 6 bases. The V gene lost 4 bases and the J gene lost 11 bases, with 15 bases spanning the gap. CDR1 and CDR2 (germline): SGHAT, FQNNGV. The CDR3 has 12 amino acids. The CDR3 nucleotides are TGTGCCAGCAGCTCCGGGGACTTGAGGGAGTACTTC. Translating gives CASSSGDLREYF.

As for this clone: The identical CDR3 is also encoded by other nucleotide sequences in the sample. This chain joins TRBV28 and TRBJ2-7; 7 bases map to TRBD2. Germline assignment: CDR1 MDHEN and CDR2 SYDVKM. V lost 2 bases and J lost 4; bases outside the gene matches: 5. The CDR3 consists of 14 residues. CDR3 protein: CASSLGGRRYEQYF. DNA of the CDR3: TGTGCCAGCAGTTTAGGCGGGAGAAGGTACGAGCAGTACTTC.

This clone was seen at least ten times. Other DNA sequences in the sample encode the same CDR3. The chain uses TRBV7-9 and TRBJ2-7; 8 bases line up with TRBD1. Germline trimming cut 5 bases from V and 3 bases from J; bases unmatched to any gene: 3. Germline V lookup: CDR1 SEHNR, CDR2 FQNEAQ (reference sequence). CDR3 length: 13 amino acids. The CDR3: CASSHGQGYEQYF. DNA for the CDR3: TGTGCCAGCAGCCATGGACAGGGCTACGAGCAGTACTTC.

The rearrangement joins TRBV19 to TRBJ2-3; TRBD1 agrees at 7 bases. This CDR3 contains 14 residues. In germline, CDR1 is LNHDA, CDR2 SQIVND (reference sequence). With 3 bases clipped from V and 3 bases from J, the junction kept 3 bases outside the gene matches. In DNA, the CDR3 is TGTGCCAGTAGTATTATCAGGGGGACAGATACGCAGTATTTT. The encoded protein is CASSIIRGTDTQYF.

The rearrangement uses TRBV5-1 and TRBJ2-3, with 11 bases lining up with TRBD2. The germline gives CDR1 SGHRS, CDR2 YFSETQ. The ends lost 0 bases at V and 11 bases at J; junction bases unmatched: 14. The CDR3 covers 17 residues. The CDR3, as DNA: TGCGCCAGCAGCTTGGGGTCGTCCGCTAGCGGGAGGCGAGGGCAGTATTTT. Residues: CASSLGSSASGRRGQYF.

This clone was detected a few times. The genes are TRBV28 and TRBJ2-7; 8 bases align to TRBD1. From germline, CDR1 is MDHEN and CDR2 SYDVKM. V shed 6 bases and J 6 bases; nucleotides not matched to a gene: 4. The CDR3 covers 12 residues. CDR3 protein: CASSRGQGEQYF. The CDR3 DNA is TGTGCCAGCAGCAGGGGGCAGGGCGAGCAGTACTTC.

This rearrangement joins TRBV28 to TRBJ2-5; D perhaps matches TRBD1 (6 bases). Germline values: CDR1 MDHEN, CDR2 SYDVKM. The CDR3 spans 15 residues. V was shortened by 5 bases and J by 2 bases, with 15 bases between the two germline ends. CDR3 coding DNA: TGTGCCAGCAGTAGCAGGGGAATGGGTCAAGAGACCCAGTACTTC. This translates into CASSSRGMGQETQYF. Filled out from reference TRBV28 and TRBJ2-5, the complete variable domain reads DVKVTQSSRYLVKRTGEKVFLECVQDMDHENMFWYRQDPGLGLRLIYFSYDVKMKEKGDIPEGYSVSREKKERFSLILESASTNQTSMYLCASSSRGMGQETQYFGPGTRLLVL.

The chain has TRBV19 and TRBJ2-5, with TRBD2 matching over 12 bases. CDR1 LNHDA and CDR2 SQIVND come from the germline V gene (reference sequence). V shed 4 bases, J shed 4 bases, and the junction held 7 bases outside the gene matches. The CDR3 length is 16 residues. The DNA for the CDR3 is TGTGCCAGTAGTAGAAGGACTAGCGGGGTGAGAGAGACCCAGTACTTC. This sequence encodes CASSRRTSGVRETQYF.